The clone carrying this T cell receptor beta chain was seen more than once but under ten times. Its antigen is currently unknown. The V end lost 3 bases, the J end lost 2 bases, and 10 bases lay between the germline ends. The germline CDR1 and CDR2 sequences are KGHDR and SFDVKD. This CDR3 is built from 15 residues. This record belongs to a study of identical twins. TCRdb re-derived calls from the 5' RACE reads in MiXCR, one entry per CDR3 protein. Altogether some 460,000 distinct CDR3 sequences are present, 11% to 15% being singletons, with the ten largest covering about 0.53%. Everyone who donated was a healthy Caucasian. Study findings and constraints: Carriage of fewer insertions was seen in abundant cord blood beta clonotypes, whereas memory repertoires showed none. Alpha sequences out of frame and shared by twins had excess low generation probability.

The data also belong to a second study, concerning yellow fever vaccine responses in identical twins.

The specimen sequenced was CD4+ T cells sorted from blood. The chain uses TRBV24-1 and TRBJ1-5; no clear D. The receptor was derived from a woman between 18 and 29 years old in good health. The CDR3 reads CATSDPSAGNQPQHF. The CDR3 nucleotides read TGTGCCACCAGTGATCCATCAGCCGGCAATCAGCCCCAGCATTTT.